The sequence of this TCR beta chain was determined in a study of neoadjuvant anti-PD-1 for oral cavity cancer. General observations from the study: With three patients per group, TCR findings need larger cohorts.

Some clones are missing from TCRdb's copy, which holds only in-frame ones; the method was immunoSEQ multiplex PCR. The data contain approximately 9,700 clones, approximately 68% of them seen just once; the ten biggest clones take up roughly 4.3%. The sample's time point: after neoadjuvant nivolumab, at surgical resection. No culture or expansion preceded analysis of these blood cells. Notes on this clone: Its specificity is unknown.

The CDR3 has 11 residues. Trimming left V 0 bases short and J 7 bases short, with 7 bases between. The V gene's germline CDR1 is SQVTM and CDR2 ANQGSEA. The sequenced sample was PBMCs, obtained after nivolumab (anti-PD-1) treatment. The chain couples TRBV29-1 to TRBJ2-7; D not certain. The receptor's source is a person aged 35-79 years with oral cavity squamous cell carcinoma. CDR3 sequence: CSVEDVGEQYF. In nucleotides, the CDR3 is TGCAGCGTTGAAGATGTGGGTGAGCAGTACTTC.